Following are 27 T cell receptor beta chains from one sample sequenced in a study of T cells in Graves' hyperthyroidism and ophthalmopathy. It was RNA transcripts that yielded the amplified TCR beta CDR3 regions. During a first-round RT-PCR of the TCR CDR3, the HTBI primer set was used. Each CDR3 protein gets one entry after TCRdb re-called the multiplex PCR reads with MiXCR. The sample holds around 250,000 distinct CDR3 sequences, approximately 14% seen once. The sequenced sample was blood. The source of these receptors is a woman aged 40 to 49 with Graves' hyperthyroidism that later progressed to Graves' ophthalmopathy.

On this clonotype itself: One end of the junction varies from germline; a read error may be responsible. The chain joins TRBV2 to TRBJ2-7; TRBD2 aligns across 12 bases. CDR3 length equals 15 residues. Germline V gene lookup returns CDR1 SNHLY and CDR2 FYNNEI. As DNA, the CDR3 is TGTGCCAGCAGGGAAGGACTAGCGGGAACCTACGAGCAGTACTTC. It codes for CASREGLAGTYEQYF.

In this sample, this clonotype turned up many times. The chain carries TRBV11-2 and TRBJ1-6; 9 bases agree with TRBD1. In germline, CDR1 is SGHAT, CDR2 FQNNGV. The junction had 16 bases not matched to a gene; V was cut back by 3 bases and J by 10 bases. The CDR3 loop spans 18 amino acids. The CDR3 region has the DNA TGTGCCAGCAGCTTGACTCACTATCCCGGGACAGGGAGGTCACCCCTCCACTTT. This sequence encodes CASSLTHYPGTGRSPLHF.

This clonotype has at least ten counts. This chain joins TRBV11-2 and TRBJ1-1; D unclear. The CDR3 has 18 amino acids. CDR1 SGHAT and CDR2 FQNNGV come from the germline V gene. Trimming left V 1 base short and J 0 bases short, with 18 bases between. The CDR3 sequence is CASSLGRFVGEMNTEAFF. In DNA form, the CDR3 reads TGTGCCAGCAGCTTAGGCCGGTTTGTGGGTGAAATGAACACTGAAGCTTTCTTT. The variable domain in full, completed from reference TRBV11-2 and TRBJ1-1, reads EAGVAQSPRYKIIEKRQSVAFWCNPISGHATLYWYQQILGQGPKLLIQFQNNGVVDDSQLPKDRFSAERLKGVDSTLKIQPAKLEDSAVYLCASSLGRFVGEMNTEAFFGQGTRLTVV.

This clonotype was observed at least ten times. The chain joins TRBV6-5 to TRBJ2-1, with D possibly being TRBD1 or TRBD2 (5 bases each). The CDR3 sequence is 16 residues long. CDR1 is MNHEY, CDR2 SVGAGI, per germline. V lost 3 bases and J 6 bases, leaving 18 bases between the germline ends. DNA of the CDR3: TGTGCCAGCAGTTATCGACCCGGGGCCGCATTCAATGAGCAGTTCTTC. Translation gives CASSYRPGAAFNEQFF.

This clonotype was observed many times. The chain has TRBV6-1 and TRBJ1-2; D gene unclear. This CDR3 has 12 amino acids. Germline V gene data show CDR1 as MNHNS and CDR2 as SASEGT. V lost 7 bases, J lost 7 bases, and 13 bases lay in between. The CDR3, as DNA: TGTGCCAGCAAAACCGGGAAGGGTGGCTACACCTTC. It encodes CASKTGKGGYTF.

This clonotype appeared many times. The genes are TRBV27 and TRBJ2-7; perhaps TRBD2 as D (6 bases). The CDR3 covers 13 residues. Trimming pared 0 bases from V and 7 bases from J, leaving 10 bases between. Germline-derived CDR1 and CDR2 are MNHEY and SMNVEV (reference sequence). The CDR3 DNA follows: TGTGCCAGCAGTTTATCGGAGGGGTATGAGCAGTACTTC. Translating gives CASSLSEGYEQYF.

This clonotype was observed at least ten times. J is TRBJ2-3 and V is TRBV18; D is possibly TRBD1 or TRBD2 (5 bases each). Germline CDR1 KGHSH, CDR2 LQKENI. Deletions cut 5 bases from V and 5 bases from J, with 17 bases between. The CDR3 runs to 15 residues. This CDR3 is CASSTTGAREDTQYF. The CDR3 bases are TGTGCCAGCTCAACAACAGGTGCCCGGGAAGATACGCAGTATTTT.

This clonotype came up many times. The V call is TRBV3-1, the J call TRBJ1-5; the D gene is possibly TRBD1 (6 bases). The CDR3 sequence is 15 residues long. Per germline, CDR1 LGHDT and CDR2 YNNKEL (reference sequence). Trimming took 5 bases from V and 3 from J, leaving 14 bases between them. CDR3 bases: TGTGCCAGCAGCTGGGGGGCGAATCACAATCAGCCCCAGCATTTT. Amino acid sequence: CASSWGANHNQPQHF.

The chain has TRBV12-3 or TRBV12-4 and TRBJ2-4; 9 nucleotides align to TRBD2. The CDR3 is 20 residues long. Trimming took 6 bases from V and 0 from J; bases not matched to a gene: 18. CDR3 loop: CASRTRLAVLPARAKNIQYF. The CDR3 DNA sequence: TGTGCCAGCAGGACCCGACTAGCGGTATTACCGGCACGAGCCAAAAACATTCAGTACTTC.

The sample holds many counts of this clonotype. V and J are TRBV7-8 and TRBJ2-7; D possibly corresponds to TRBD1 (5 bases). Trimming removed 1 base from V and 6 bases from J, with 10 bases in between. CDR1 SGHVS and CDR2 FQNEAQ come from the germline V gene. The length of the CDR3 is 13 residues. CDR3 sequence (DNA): TGTGCCAGCAGCTTAGAAGCAGGGTCCGAGCAGTACTTC. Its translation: CASSLEAGSEQYF.

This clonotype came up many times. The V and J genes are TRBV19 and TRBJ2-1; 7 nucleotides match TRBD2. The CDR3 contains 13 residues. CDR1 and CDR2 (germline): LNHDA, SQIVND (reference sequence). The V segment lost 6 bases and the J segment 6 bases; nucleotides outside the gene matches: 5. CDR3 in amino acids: CASSVAGPNEQFF. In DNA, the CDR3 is TGTGCCAGTAGCGTAGCGGGCCCCAATGAGCAGTTCTTC. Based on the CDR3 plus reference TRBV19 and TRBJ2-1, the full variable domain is DGGITQSPKYLFRKEGQNVTLSCEQNLNHDAMYWYRQDPGQGLRLIYYSQIVNDFQKGDIAEGYSVSREKKESFPLTVTSAQKNPTAFYLCASSVAGPNEQFFGPGTRLTVL.

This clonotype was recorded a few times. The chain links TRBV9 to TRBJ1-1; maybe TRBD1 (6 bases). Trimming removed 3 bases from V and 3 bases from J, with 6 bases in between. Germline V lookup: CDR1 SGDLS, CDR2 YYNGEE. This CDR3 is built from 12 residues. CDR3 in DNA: TGTGCCAGCAGCGACAGGGACACTGAAGCTTTCTTT. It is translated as CASSDRDTEAFF.

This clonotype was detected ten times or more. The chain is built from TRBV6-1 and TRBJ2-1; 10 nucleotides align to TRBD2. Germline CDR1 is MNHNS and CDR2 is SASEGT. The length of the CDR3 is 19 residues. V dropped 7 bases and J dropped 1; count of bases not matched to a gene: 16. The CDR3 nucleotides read TGTGCCAGCAAAGGAAGGCTAGCGGGAGTCGGGGAGTCCTACAATGAGCAGTTCTTC. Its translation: CASKGRLAGVGESYNEQFF.

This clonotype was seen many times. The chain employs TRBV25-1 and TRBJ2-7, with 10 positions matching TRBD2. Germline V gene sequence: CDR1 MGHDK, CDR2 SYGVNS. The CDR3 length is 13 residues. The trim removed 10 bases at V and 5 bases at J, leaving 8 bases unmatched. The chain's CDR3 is CATRASGSHEQYF. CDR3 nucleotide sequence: TGTGCCACCCGGGCTAGCGGGAGTCACGAGCAGTACTTC.

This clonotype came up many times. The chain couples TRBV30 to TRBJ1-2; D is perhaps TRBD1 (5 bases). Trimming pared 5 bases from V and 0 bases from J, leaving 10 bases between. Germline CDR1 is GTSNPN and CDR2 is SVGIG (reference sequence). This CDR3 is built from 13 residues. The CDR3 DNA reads TGTGCCTGGGGGGACGGACCTAACTATGGCTACACCTTC. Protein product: CAWGDGPNYGYTF.

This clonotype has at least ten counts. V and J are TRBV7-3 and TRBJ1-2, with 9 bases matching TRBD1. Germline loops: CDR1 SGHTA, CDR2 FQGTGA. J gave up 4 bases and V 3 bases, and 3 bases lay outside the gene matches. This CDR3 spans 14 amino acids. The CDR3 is CASSLGQGSYGYTF. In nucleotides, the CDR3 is TGTGCCAGCAGCTTGGGACAGGGTAGCTATGGCTACACCTTC.

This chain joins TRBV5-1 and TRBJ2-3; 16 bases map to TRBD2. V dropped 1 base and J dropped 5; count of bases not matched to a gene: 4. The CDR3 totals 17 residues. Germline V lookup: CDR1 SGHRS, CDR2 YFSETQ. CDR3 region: CASSLLGLAGGGDTQYF. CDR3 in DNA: TGCGCCAGCAGCTTGTTGGGACTAGCGGGAGGGGGAGATACGCAGTATTTT.

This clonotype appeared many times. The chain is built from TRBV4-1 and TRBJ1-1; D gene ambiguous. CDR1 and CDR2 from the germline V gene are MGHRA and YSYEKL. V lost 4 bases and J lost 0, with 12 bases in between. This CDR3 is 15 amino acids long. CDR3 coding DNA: TGCGCCAGCAGCCTAGAACCCATACTGAACACTGAAGCTTTCTTT. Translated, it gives CASSLEPILNTEAFF.

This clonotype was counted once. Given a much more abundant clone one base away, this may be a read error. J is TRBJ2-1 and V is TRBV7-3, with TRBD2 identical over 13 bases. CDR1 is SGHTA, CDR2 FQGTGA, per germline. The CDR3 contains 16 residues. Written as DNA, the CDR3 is TGTGCCAGCAGCAATACTAGCGGGAGGGCCTACAATGAGAAGTTCTTC. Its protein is CASSNTSGRAYNEKFF.

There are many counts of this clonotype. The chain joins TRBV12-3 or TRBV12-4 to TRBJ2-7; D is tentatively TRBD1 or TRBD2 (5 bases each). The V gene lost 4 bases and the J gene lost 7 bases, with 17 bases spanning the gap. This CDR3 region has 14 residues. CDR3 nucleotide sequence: TGTGCCAGCAGTTCCTATCACCCCAGGGAGGAGCAGTACTTC. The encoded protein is CASSSYHPREEQYF.

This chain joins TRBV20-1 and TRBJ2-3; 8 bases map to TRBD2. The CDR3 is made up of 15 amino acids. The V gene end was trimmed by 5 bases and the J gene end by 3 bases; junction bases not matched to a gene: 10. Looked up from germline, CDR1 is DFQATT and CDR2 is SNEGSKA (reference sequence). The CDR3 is CSAAGAGGLTDTQYF. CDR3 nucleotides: TGCAGTGCTGCTGGGGCGGGAGGTTTGACAGATACGCAGTATTTT.

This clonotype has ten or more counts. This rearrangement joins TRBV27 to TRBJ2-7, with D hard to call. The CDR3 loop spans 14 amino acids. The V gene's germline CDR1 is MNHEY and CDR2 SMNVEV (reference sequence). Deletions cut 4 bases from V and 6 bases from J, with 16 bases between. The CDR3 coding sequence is TGTGCCAGCAGTTCCGACGCTAGGGCCGGCGAGCAGTACTTC. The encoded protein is CASSSDARAGEQYF.

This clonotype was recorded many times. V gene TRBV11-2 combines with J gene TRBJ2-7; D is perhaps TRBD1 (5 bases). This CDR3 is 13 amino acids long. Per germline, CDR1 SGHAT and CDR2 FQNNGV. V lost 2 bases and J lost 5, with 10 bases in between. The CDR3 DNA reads TGTGCCAGCAGCTTAATCAGGGTCCACGAGCAGTACTTC. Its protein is CASSLIRVHEQYF.

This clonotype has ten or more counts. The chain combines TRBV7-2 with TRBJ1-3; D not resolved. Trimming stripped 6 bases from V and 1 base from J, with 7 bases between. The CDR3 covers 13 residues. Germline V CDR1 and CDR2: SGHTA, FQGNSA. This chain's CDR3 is CASSRESGNTIYF. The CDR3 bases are TGTGCCAGCAGTCGGGAATCTGGAAACACCATATATTTT.

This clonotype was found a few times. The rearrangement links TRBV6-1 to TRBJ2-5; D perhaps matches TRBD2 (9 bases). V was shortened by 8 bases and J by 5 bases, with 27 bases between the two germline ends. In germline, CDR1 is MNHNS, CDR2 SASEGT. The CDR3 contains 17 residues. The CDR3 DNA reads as TGTGCCAGCCAGGGGGCGGGAGGGCCGGCTATTGGGGAGACCCAGTACTTC. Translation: CASQGAGGPAIGETQYF.

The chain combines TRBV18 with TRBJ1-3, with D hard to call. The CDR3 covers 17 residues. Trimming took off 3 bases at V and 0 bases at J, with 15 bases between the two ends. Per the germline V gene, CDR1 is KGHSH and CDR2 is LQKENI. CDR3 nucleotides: TGTGCCAGCTCACCGACCTTTGGTAGCAGCTCTGGAAACACCATATATTTT. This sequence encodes CASSPTFGSSSGNTIYF.

CDR3 region: CASRSPFLSSYNEQFF. CDR3 nucleotides: TGTGCCAGCAGATCCCCTTTCCTGAGCTCCTACAATGAGCAGTTCTTC. This chain uses TRBV12-3 or TRBV12-4 with TRBJ2-1, with D unresolved. The CDR3 extends over 16 amino acids. Trimming shortened V by 6 bases and J by 0 bases, and 15 bases separated the two germline ends.